The clone carrying this TCR beta chain was counted a few times. The antigen is unknown. The data stem from a study of T-cell reconstitution after alpha-beta-depleted transplantation in children. The study's findings and limits: There were some patients whose high TCRbeta diversity at day 60 came from surviving recipient T cells and thymic progenitors. Newly produced T cells mostly accounted for T-cell counts and diversity one year post-transplant.

Molecular barcoding with unique molecular identifiers was used for the TCRbeta library. Via MiXCR, TCRdb re-called the PCR reads, giving one row per CDR3 protein. The table has about 210,000 distinct CDR3 sequences, more than 15% seen once; the top ten hold 43%. Germline assignment: CDR1 DFQATT and CDR2 SNEGSKA (reference sequence). The CDR3 is made up of 16 amino acids. V lost 5 bases and J 0 bases, leaving 17 bases between the germline ends. The sequence was collected from a male patient under 10 years old who had a stem cell transplant for acute lymphoblastic leukemia, so the T cells may come from the graft donor. Material: PBMCs, mostly from graft donor cells, obtained 360 days after TCRalphabeta/CD19-depleted stem cell transplant. This chain links TRBV20-1 with TRBJ1-5; D call uncertain. This chain's CDR3 is CSALTDWSYSNQPQHF. The DNA of the CDR3 is TGCAGTGCTCTTACCGACTGGTCTTATAGCAATCAGCCCCAGCATTTT.